One sample yielded the 16 T cell receptor beta chains listed below, sequenced in a study of identical twins. MiXCR, applied by TCRdb to the 5' RACE reads, yields one record per CDR3 protein. The table has around 480,000 distinct CDR3 sequences, 11% to 15% seen once. In addition, the sample was reused for a study of yellow fever vaccine responses in identical twins.

The material sequenced was CD4+ T cells sorted from blood. These receptors were obtained from a woman aged 18 to 35 in good health.

This clonotype was recorded at least ten times. The chain links TRBV27 to TRBJ1-6, with D hard to call. V was trimmed by 5 bases and J by 7 bases, leaving 15 bases between them. CDR3 length: 15 residues. Germline loops: CDR1 MNHEY, CDR2 SMNVEV (reference sequence). The CDR3 DNA is TGTGCCAGCAGTACCCGTGGCAGCCCAAATTCACCCCTCCACTTT. Its translation is CASSTRGSPNSPLHF.

This clonotype has just a few counts. The V gene is TRBV27, the J gene TRBJ2-7, with 8 bases that match TRBD2. The length of the CDR3 is 14 residues. V gave up 5 bases and J gave up 4 bases; unmatched junction bases: 7. Germline-derived CDR1 and CDR2 are MNHEY and SMNVEV (reference sequence). The chain's CDR3 is CASSRKAGEYEQYF. In nucleotides, the CDR3 is TGTGCCAGCAGTCGAAAAGCGGGAGAGTACGAGCAGTACTTC.

This sequence joins TRBV7-8 and TRBJ2-1; 8 bases line up with TRBD2. CDR3 length: 14 amino acids. V was clipped by 1 base and J by 7 bases; unmatched bases: 3. The V gene's germline CDR1 is SGHVS and CDR2 FQNEAQ. The chain's CDR3 is CASSLGLASNEQFF. CDR3 bases: TGTGCCAGCAGCTTAGGACTAGCGAGTAATGAGCAGTTCTTC.

The chain uses TRBV15 and TRBJ2-3, with 9 bases fitting TRBD1. CDR1 is LNHNV, CDR2 YYDKDF, per germline (reference sequence). Losses at the gene ends were 3 bases for V and 1 base for J; bases not matched to a gene: 8. This CDR3 has 17 residues. CDR3 protein: CATSSIQGASGTDTQYF. The DNA for the CDR3 is TGTGCCACCAGCAGCATACAGGGGGCGTCAGGCACAGATACGCAGTATTTT.

V and J are TRBV20-1 and TRBJ2-5; TRBD2 agrees at 9 bases. Germline trimming cut 3 bases from V and 4 bases from J; bases unmatched to any gene: 6. CDR3 length equals 14 residues. In germline, CDR1 is DFQATT, CDR2 SNEGSKA (reference sequence). The CDR3 bases are TGCAGTGCTAGTGACCTAGCGGGGTCAGAGACCCAGTACTTC. This gives the protein CSASDLAGSETQYF.

The chain joins TRBV5-1 to TRBJ2-1; 11 bases line up with TRBD1. CDR3 size: 17 residues. The germline gives CDR1 SGHRS, CDR2 YFSETQ. The ends lost 2 bases at V and 7 bases at J; junction bases unmatched: 11. The CDR3 loop is CASSFLSRTGGGNEQFF. The CDR3 DNA reads as TGCGCCAGCAGCTTTTTGTCCCGGACAGGGGGCGGGAATGAGCAGTTCTTC.

This clonotype was observed a handful of times. The chain couples TRBV7-3 to TRBJ2-1; a weak D match, TRBD1 (5 bases). CDR3 length: 15 residues. Germline CDR1 and CDR2: SGHTA and FQGTGA. Between the trimmed V and J ends, which lost 2 bases and 3 bases, there was a span of 11 bases. The CDR3 region is CASSLPGRDYNEQFF. The CDR3 DNA reads TGTGCCAGCAGCTTACCAGGCAGGGACTACAATGAGCAGTTCTTC.

The chain is built from TRBV6-1 and TRBJ1-5; TRBD1 is a possible D gene (6 bases). From germline, CDR1 is MNHNS and CDR2 SASEGT. The germline V and J ends were trimmed by 5 bases and 3 bases, with 14 bases remaining between them. The CDR3 spans 15 residues. The CDR3 spells CASSTQGGSNQPQHF. DNA for the CDR3: TGTGCCAGCAGTACACAGGGAGGTTCCAATCAGCCCCAGCATTTT.

Many counts were recorded for this clonotype. V is TRBV10-3 and J is TRBJ2-1, with TRBD1 as a possible D gene (7 bases). Germline CDR1 reads ENHRY; CDR2 reads SYGVKD. V lost 6 bases and J lost 2, with 14 bases in between. The CDR3 is 15 residues long. CDR3 region: CAIRDQGGTYNEQFF. The CDR3 region has the DNA TGTGCCATCAGGGATCAGGGGGGTACCTACAATGAGCAGTTCTTC.

This chain joins TRBV24-1 and TRBJ2-3; 9 bases match TRBD1. The CDR3 covers 14 residues. CDR1 and CDR2 (germline): KGHDR, SFDVKD. V lost 3 bases and J lost 5; bases outside the gene matches: 2. The CDR3 loop reads CATSDPGQGDTQYF. In nucleotides, the CDR3 is TGTGCCACCAGTGATCCGGGACAGGGAGATACGCAGTATTTT.

This clonotype appeared once. The rearrangement joins TRBV6-5 to TRBJ2-1, with TRBD2 identical over 11 bases. The J segment lost 4 bases and the V segment lost 3 bases, leaving 5 bases of the junction unmatched. The germline gives CDR1 MNHEY, CDR2 SVGAGI. The CDR3 consists of 16 residues. The DNA for the CDR3 is TGTGCCAGCAGTTATTCGGTAGCGGGAGGGTACAATGAGCAGTTCTTC. Residues: CASSYSVAGGYNEQFF.

This clonotype occurred a few times. The chain combines TRBV12-5 with TRBJ2-2, with D perhaps being TRBD1 or TRBD2 (6 bases each). The length of the CDR3 is 17 residues. V dropped 0 bases and J dropped 4 bases, with 15 bases sitting between them. CDR1 is LGHNT, CDR2 FRNRAP, per germline. DNA for the CDR3: TGTGCTAGTGGTTTGGTACTTACGGGGGCGTCCACCGGGGAGCTGTTTTTT. As protein: CASGLVLTGASTGELFF.

The chain has TRBV5-1 and TRBJ2-7; TRBD1 matches 10 bases. The CDR3 totals 14 residues. The germline V gene has CDR1 SGHRS and CDR2 YFSETQ. V shed 4 bases, J shed 3 bases, and the junction held 4 bases outside the gene matches. The DNA for the CDR3 is TGCGCCAGCAGCACCGGACAGGGGGGCTACGAGCAGTACTTC. Translation: CASSTGQGGYEQYF.

This clonotype was found a few times. The V gene is TRBV7-9, the J gene TRBJ1-1; no clear D. Germline lookup yields CDR1 SEHNR and CDR2 FQNEAQ (reference sequence). Trimming stripped 2 bases from V and 1 base from J, with 5 bases between. This CDR3 has 13 residues. DNA of the CDR3: TGTGCCAGCAGCTTAAGGACGAACACTGAAGCTTTCTTT. Translated, it gives CASSLRTNTEAFF.

This clonotype was seen at least ten times. V and J are TRBV7-2 and TRBJ2-1; 13 bases map to TRBD2. The trim removed 0 bases at V and 6 bases at J, leaving 5 bases unmatched. The CDR3 is made up of 17 amino acids. Germline lookup yields CDR1 SGHTA and CDR2 FQGNSA. For the CDR3, the DNA is TGTGCCAGCAGCTTAGCCTTACTAGCGGGGGGGGCCAATGAGCAGTTCTTC. Translation gives CASSLALLAGGANEQFF.

This clonotype was counted a few times. The chain uses TRBV5-1 and TRBJ2-7; 8 nucleotides match TRBD1. Germline V CDR1 and CDR2: SGHRS, YFSETQ. Trimming took 7 bases from V and 2 from J; bases not matched to a gene: 5. The CDR3 is made up of 13 amino acids. CDR3 bases: TGCGCCAGCGGGGAGGACAGGGCCTACGAGCAGTACTTC. As protein: CASGEDRAYEQYF. Drawing the rest from reference TRBV5-1 and TRBJ2-7, the complete variable domain is KAGVTQTPRYLIKTRGQQVTLSCSPISGHRSVSWYQQTPGQGLQFLFEYFSETQRNKGNFPGRFSGRQFSNSRSEMNVSTLELGDSALYLCASGEDRAYEQYFGPGTRLTVT.